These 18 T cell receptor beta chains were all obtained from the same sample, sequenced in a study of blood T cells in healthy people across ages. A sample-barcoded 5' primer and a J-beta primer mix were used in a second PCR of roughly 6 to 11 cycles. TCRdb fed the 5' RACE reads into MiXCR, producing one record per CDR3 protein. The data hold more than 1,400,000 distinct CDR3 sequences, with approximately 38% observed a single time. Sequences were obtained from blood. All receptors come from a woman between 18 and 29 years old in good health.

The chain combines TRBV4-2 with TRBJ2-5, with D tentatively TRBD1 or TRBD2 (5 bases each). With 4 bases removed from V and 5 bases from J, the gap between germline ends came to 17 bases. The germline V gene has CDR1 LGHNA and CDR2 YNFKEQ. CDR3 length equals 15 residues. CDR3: CASSRNRDQEETQYF. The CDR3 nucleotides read TGTGCCAGCAGCCGAAACCGGGACCAGGAGGAGACCCAGTACTTC.

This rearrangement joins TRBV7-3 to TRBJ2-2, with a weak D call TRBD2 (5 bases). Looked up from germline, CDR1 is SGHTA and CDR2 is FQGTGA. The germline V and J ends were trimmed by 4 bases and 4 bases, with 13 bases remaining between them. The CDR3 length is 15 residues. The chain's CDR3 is CASSSDGLFTGELFF. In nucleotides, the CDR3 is TGTGCCAGCAGCTCTGACGGACTCTTCACCGGGGAGCTGTTTTTT.

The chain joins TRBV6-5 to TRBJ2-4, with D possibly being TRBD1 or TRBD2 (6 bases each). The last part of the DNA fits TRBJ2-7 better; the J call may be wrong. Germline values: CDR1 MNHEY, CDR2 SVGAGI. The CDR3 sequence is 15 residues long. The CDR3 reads CASSWGAAEDYEQYF. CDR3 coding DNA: TGTGCCAGCAGTTGGGGGGCCGCGGAGGACTACGAGCAGTACTTC.

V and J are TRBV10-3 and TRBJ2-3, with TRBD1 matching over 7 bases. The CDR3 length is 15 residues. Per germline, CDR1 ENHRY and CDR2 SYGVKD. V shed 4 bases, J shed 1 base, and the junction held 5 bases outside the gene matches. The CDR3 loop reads CAISGSDRGTDTQYF. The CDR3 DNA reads TGTGCCATCAGTGGTAGTGACAGGGGCACAGATACGCAGTATTTT.

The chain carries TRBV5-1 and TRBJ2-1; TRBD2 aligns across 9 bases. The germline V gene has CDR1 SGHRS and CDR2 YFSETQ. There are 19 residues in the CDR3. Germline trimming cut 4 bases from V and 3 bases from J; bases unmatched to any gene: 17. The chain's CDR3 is CASSARGGSGRENYNEQFF. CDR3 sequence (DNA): TGCGCCAGCAGCGCCAGGGGGGGTAGCGGGAGAGAGAACTACAATGAGCAGTTCTTC.

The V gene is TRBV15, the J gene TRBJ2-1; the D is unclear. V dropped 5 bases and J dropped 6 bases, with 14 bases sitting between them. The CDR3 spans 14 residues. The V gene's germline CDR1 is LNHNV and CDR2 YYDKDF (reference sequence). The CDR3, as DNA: TGTGCCACCAGCCCAATCCGGACCGTCAATGAGCAGTTCTTC. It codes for CATSPIRTVNEQFF. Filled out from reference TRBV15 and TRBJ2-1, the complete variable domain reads DAMVIQNPRYQVTQFGKPVTLSCSQTLNHNVMYWYQQKSSQAPKLLFHYYDKDFNNEADTPDNFQSRRPNTSFCFLDIRSPGLGDTAMYLCATSPIRTVNEQFFGPGTRLTVL.

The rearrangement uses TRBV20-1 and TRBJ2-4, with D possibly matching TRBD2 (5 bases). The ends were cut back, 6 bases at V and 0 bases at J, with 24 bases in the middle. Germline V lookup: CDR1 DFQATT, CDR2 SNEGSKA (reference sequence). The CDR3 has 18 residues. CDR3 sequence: CSARPLAASSLAKNIQYF. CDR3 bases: TGCAGTGCCCGACCTCTAGCAGCCTCATCTCTAGCCAAAAACATTCAGTACTTC.

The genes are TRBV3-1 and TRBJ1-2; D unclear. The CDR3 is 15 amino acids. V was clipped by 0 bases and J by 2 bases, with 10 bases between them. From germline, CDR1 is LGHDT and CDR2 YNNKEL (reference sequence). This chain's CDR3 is CASSQDLTVNYGYTF. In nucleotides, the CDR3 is TGTGCCAGCAGCCAAGATCTAACGGTAAACTATGGCTACACCTTC.

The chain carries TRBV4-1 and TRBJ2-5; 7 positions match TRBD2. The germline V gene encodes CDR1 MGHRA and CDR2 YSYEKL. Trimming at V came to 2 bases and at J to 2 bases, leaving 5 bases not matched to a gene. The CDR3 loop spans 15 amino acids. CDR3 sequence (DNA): TGCGCCAGCAGCCAACCAACTAGCGATCAAGAGACCCAGTACTTC. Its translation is CASSQPTSDQETQYF.

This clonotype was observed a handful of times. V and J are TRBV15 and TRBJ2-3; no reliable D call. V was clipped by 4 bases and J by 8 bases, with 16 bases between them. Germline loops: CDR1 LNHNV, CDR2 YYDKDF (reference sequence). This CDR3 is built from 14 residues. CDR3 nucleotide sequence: TGTGCCACCAGCAAGACCAGCCTCACCTCTACGCAGTATTTT. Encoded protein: CATSKTSLTSTQYF. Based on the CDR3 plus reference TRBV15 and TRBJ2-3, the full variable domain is DAMVIQNPRYQVTQFGKPVTLSCSQTLNHNVMYWYQQKSSQAPKLLFHYYDKDFNNEADTPDNFQSRRPNTSFCFLDIRSPGLGDTAMYLCATSKTSLTSTQYFGPGTRLTVL.

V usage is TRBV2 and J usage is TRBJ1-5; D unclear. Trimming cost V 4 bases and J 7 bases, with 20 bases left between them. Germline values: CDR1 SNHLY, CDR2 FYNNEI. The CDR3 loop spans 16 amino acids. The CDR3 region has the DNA TGTGCCAGCAGTGCCAGCACAGACGACCCTTTCCAGCCCCAGCATTTT. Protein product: CASSASTDDPFQPQHF. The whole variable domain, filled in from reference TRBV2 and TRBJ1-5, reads EPEVTQTPSHQVTQMGQEVILRCVPISNHLYFYWYRQILGQKVEFLVSFYNNEISEKSEIFDDQFSVERPDGSNFTLKIRSTKLEDSAMYFCASSASTDDPFQPQHFGDGTRLSIL.

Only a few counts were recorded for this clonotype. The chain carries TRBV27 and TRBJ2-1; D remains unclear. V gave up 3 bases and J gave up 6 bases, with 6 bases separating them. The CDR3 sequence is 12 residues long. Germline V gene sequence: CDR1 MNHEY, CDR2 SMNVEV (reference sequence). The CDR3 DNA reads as TGTGCCAGCAGTTTTAAGGGCAATGAGCAGTTCTTC. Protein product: CASSFKGNEQFF.

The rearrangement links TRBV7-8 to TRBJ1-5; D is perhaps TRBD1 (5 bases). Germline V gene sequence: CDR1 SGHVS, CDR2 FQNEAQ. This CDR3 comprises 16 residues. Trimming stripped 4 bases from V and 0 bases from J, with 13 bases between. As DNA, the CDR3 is TGTGCCAGCAGCTCTAGGGGCGGTGATAGCAATCAGCCCCAGCATTTT. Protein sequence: CASSSRGGDSNQPQHF.

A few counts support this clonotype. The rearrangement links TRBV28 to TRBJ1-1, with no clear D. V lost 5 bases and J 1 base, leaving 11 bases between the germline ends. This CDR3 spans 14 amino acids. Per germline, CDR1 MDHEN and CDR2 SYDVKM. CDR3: CASSVTTQNTEAFF. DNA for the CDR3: TGTGCCAGCAGTGTGACAACACAGAACACTGAAGCTTTCTTT.

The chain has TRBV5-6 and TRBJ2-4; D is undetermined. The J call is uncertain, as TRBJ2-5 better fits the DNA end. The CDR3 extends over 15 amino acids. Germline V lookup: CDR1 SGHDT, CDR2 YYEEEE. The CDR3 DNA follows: TGTGCCAGCAGCTCCCCTAAAGGGCACCAAGAGACCCAGTACTTC. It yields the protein CASSSPKGHQETQYF.

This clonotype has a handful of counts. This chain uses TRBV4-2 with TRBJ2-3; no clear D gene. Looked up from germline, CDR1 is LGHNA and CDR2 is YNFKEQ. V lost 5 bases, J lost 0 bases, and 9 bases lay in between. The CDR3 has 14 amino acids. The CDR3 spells CASSMDRSTDTQYF. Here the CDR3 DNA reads TGTGCCAGCAGCATGGACCGTAGCACAGATACGCAGTATTTT.

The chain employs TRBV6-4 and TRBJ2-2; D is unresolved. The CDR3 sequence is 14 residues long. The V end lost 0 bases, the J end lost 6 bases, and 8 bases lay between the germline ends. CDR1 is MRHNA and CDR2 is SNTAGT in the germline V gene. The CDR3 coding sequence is TGTGCCAGCAGTGACTCGTTTTCCGCCGGGGAGCTGTTTTTT. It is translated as CASSDSFSAGELFF.

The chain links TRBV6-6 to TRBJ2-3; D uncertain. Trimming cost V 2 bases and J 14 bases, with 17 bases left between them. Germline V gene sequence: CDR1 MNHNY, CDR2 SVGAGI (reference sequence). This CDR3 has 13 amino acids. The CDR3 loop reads CASSYQAHRYAYF. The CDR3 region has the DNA TGTGCCAGCAGTTACCAGGCCCACAGATACGCGTATTTT.